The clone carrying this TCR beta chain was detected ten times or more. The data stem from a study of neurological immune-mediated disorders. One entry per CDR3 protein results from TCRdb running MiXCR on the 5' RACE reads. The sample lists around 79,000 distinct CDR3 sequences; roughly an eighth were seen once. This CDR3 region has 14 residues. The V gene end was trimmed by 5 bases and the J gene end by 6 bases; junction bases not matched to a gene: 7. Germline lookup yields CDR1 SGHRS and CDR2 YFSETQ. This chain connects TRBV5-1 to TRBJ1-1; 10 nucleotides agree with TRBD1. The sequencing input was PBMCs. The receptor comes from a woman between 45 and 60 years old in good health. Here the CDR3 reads CASRTGQGSPEAFF. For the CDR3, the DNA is TGCGCCAGCAGGACGGGACAGGGGTCCCCTGAAGCTTTCTTT.